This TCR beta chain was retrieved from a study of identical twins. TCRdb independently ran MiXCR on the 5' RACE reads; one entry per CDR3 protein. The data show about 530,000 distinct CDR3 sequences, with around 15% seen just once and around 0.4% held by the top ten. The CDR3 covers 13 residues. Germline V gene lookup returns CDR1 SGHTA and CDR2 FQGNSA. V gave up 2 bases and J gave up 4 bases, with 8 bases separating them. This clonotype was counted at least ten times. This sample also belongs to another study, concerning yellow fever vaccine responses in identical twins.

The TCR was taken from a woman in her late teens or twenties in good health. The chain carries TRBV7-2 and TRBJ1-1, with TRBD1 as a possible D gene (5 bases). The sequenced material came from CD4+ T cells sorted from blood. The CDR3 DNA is TGTGCCAGCAGCTTATCGGGGACCACTGAAGCTTTCTTT. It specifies CASSLSGTTEAFF.